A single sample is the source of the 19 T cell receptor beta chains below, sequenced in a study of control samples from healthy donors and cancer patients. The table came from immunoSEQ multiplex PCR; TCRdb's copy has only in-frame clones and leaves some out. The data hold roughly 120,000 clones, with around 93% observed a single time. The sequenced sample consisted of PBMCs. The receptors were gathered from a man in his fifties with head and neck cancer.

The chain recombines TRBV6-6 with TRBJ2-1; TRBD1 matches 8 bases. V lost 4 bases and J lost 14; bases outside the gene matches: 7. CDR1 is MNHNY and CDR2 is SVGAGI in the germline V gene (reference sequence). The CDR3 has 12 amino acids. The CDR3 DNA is TGTGCCAGCAGTTTGCCGGGACAGGACGAGTTCTTC. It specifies CASSLPGQDEFF.

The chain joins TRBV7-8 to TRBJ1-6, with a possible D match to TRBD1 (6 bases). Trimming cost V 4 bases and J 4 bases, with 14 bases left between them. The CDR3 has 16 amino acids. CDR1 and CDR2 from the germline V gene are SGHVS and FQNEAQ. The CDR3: CASSSGGGVYNSPLHF. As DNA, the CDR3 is TGTGCCAGCAGCTCGGGAGGGGGGGTTTATAATTCACCCCTCCACTTT.

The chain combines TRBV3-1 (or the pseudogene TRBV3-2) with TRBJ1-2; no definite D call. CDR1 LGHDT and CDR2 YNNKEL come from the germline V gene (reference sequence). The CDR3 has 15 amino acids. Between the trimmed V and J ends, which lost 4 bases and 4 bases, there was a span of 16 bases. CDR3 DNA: TGTGCCAGCAGCCGCCCAGGCAGCATTCTCTATGGCTACACCTTC. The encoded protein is CASSRPGSILYGYTF.

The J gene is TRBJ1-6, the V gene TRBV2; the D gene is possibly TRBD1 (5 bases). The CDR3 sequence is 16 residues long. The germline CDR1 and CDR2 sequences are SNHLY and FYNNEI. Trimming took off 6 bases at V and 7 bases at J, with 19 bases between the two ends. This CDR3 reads CASSLLWGESNSPLHF. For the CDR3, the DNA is TGTGCCAGCAGCCTCCTTTGGGGGGAATCAAATTCACCCCTCCACTTT.

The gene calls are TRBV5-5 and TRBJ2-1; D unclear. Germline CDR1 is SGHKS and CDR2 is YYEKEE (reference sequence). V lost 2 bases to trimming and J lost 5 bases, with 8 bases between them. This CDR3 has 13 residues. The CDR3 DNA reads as TGTGCCAGCAGCTTCCTAGGTAACAATGAGCAGTTCTTC. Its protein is CASSFLGNNEQFF.

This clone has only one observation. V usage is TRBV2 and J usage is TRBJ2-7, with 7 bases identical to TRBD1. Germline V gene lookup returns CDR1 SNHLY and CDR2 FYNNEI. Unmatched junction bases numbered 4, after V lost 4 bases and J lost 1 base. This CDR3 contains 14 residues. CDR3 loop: CASSGRTGSYEQYF. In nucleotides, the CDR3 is TGTGCCAGCAGTGGACGGACAGGATCCTACGAGCAGTACTTC.

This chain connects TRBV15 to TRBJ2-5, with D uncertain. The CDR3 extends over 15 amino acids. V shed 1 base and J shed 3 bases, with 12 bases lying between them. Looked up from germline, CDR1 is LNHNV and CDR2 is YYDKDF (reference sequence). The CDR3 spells CATSRAGNRKETQYF. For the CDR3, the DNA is TGTGCCACCAGCAGAGCTGGGAACAGAAAAGAGACCCAGTACTTC.

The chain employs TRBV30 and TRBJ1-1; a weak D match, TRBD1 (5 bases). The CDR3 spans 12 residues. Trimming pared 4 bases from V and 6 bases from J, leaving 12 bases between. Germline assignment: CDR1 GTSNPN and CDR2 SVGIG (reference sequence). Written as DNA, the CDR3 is TGTGCCTGGACAGGGCTCAGTCCTGAAGCTTTCTTT. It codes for CAWTGLSPEAFF.

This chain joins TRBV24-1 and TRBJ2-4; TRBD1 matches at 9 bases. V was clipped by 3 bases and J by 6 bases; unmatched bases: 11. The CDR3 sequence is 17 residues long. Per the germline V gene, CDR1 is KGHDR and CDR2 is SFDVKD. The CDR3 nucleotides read TGTGCCACCAGTGATGGTACAGGGGGCTTCAGGAGAAACATTCAGTACTTC. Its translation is CATSDGTGGFRRNIQYF.

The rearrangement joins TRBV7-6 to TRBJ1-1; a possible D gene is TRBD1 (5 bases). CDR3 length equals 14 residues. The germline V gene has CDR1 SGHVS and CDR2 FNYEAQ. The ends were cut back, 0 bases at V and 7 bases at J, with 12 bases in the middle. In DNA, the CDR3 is TGTGCCAGCAGCTTAGCGGCAGGGCTTAGTGAAGCTTTCTTT. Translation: CASSLAAGLSEAFF.

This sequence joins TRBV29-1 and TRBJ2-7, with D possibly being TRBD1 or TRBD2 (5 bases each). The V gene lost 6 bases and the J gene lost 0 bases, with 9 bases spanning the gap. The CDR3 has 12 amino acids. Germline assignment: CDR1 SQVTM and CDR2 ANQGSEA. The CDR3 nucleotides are TGCAGCGTCGGGACGGTCTCCTACGAGCAGTACTTC. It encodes CSVGTVSYEQYF.

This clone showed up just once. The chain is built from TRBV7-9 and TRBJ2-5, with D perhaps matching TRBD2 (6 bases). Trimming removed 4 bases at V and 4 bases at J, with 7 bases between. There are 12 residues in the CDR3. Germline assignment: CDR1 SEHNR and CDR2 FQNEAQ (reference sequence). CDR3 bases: TGTGCCAGCAGCTGGGACTTAGAGACCCAGTACTTC. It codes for CASSWDLETQYF.

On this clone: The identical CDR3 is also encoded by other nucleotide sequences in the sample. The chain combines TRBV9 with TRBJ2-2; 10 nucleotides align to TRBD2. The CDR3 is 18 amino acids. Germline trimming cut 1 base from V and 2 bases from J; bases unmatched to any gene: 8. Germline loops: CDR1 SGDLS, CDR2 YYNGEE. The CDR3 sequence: CASSVFSGGAGNTGELFF. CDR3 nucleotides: TGTGCCAGCAGCGTATTCAGCGGGGGGGCAGGTAACACCGGGGAGCTGTTTTTT.

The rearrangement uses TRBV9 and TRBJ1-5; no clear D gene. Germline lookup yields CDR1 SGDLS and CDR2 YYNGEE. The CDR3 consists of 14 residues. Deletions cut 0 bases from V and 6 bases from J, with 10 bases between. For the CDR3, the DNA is TGTGCCAGCAGCGTAGGGGGTTTAAGTCAGCCCCAGCATTTT. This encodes CASSVGGLSQPQHF.

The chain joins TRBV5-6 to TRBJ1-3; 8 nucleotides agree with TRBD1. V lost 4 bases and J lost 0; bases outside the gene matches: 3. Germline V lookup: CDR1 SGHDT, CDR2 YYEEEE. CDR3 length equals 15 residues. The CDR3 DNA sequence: TGTGCCAGCAGCGAGGGACAGGACTCTGGAAACACCATATATTTT. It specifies CASSEGQDSGNTIYF.

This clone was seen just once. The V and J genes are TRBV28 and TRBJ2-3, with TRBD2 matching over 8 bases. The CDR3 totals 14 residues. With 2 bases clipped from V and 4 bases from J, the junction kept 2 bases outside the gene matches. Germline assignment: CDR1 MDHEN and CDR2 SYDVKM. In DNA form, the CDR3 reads TGTGCCAGCAGTTTAACTAGCGGCGCAGATACGCAGTATTTT. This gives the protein CASSLTSGADTQYF.

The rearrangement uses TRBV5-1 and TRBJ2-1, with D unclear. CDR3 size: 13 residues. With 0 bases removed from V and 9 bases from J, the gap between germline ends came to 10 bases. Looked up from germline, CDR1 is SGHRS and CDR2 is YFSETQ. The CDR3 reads CASSLVSSAEQFF. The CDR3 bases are TGCGCCAGCAGCTTGGTCTCTTCGGCTGAGCAGTTCTTC.

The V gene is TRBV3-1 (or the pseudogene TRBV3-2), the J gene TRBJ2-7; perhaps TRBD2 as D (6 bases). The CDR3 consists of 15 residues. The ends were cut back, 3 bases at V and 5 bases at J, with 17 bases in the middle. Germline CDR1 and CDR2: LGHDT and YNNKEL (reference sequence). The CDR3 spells CASSQGGREVDEQYF. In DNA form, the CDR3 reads TGTGCCAGCAGCCAGGGGGGAAGGGAGGTCGACGAGCAGTACTTC.

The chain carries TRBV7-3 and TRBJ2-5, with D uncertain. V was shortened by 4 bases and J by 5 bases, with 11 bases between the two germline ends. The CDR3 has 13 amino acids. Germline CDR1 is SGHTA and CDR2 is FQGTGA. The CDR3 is CASSYNPSETQYF. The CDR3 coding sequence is TGTGCCAGCAGCTACAACCCCTCGGAGACCCAGTACTTC.